These T cell receptor beta chains were read from a single sample in a study of PD-1 blockade in classical Hodgkin lymphoma. Profiled with immunoSEQ multiplex PCR; TCRdb holds only in-frame clones, not every one. The repertoire includes about 28,000 clones, 78% of them detected once, and roughly a third sits in the top ten. Material: peripheral blood mononuclear cells (PBMCs), obtained before the second cycle of nivolumab. Receptors originate from a human donor with classical Hodgkin lymphoma. Each CDR3 is given with its conserved first and last residue. A D gene is named only where the DNA matches it firmly. Size tells how often a clone was seen (once, few, many) or the class of an expanded clone, and some rows leave it out.

d_gene: TRBD2
abundance: -
j_gene: TRBJ2-1
v_gene: TRBV4-2
CDR3nt: TGTGCCAGCAGCAGCAAGCGGGGGGGCGGTGGTGAGCAGTTCTTC
CDR3aa: CASSSKRGGGGEQFF

d_gene: -
abundance: -
j_gene: TRBJ1-2
v_gene: TRBV2
CDR3nt: TGTGCCAGCACCATAACAGGGATCAACTATGGCTACACCTTC
CDR3aa: CASTITGINYGYTF

d_gene: TRBD2
abundance: -
j_gene: TRBJ2-3
v_gene: TRBV5-4
CDR3nt: TGTGCCAGCAGCTTACGACTAGCGGGGGGGCCGACAGATACGCAGTATTTT
CDR3aa: CASSLRLAGGPTDTQYF

d_gene: -
abundance: few
j_gene: TRBJ1-6
v_gene: TRBV4-3
CDR3nt: TGCGCCAGCAGCCAAGGGTCGGGGAATAATTCACCCCTCCACTTT
CDR3aa: CASSQGSGNNSPLHF

d_gene: -
abundance: -
j_gene: TRBJ2-1
v_gene: TRBV6-4
CDR3nt: TGTGCCAGCAGTGACAGGGGGGACCGACCGTACAATGAGCAGTTCTTC
CDR3aa: CASSDRGDRPYNEQFF

d_gene: -
abundance: once
j_gene: TRBJ1-1
v_gene: TRBV6-5
CDR3nt: TGTGCCAGCTATGGTGGCTCCACTGAAGCTTTCTTT
CDR3aa: CASYGGSTEAFF

d_gene: -
abundance: -
j_gene: TRBJ1-1
v_gene: TRBV7-2
CDR3nt: TGTGCCAGCAGCTTTTGGACAGAAAACACTGAAGCTTTCTTT
CDR3aa: CASSFWTENTEAFF

d_gene: -
abundance: -
j_gene: TRBJ2-3
v_gene: TRBV7-3
CDR3nt: TGTGCCAGCAGCCCTGGGGCAGATACGCAGTATTTT
CDR3aa: CASSPGADTQYF

d_gene: TRBD1
abundance: -
j_gene: TRBJ2-4
v_gene: TRBV28
CDR3nt: TGTGCCAGCAGTTCTACCGGACAGGAAAACATTCAGTACTTC
CDR3aa: CASSSTGQENIQYF

d_gene: -
abundance: -
j_gene: TRBJ2-5
v_gene: TRBV7-2
CDR3nt: TGTTCGACAGGGAGGGGGTCGGAGACCCAGTACTTC
CDR3aa: CSTGRGSETQYF

d_gene: -
abundance: -
j_gene: TRBJ2-7
v_gene: TRBV7-6
CDR3nt: TGTGCCAGCAGCCCGATGGGGCAGGGGGGTGGCGAGCAGTACTTC
CDR3aa: CASSPMGQGGGEQYF

d_gene: -
abundance: -
j_gene: TRBJ1-6
v_gene: TRBV10-3
CDR3nt: TGTGCCATCAGAAGGAGTGAAGGGGAAAATTCACCCCTCCACTTT
CDR3aa: CAIRRSEGENSPLHF

d_gene: -
abundance: -
j_gene: TRBJ1-5
v_gene: TRBV14
CDR3nt: TGTGCCAGCAGCCGAGGGGATCAGCCCCAGCATTTT
CDR3aa: CASSRGDQPQHF

d_gene: -
abundance: -
j_gene: TRBJ2-7
v_gene: TRBV2
CDR3nt: TGTGCCAGCAGTATTACGACTTACGAGCAGTACTTC
CDR3aa: CASSITTYEQYF

d_gene: -
abundance: -
j_gene: TRBJ2-7
v_gene: TRBV29-1
CDR3nt: TGCAGCGTTGAAAGAGGGATCTACGAGCAGTACTTC
CDR3aa: CSVERGIYEQYF

d_gene: -
abundance: -
j_gene: TRBJ1-4
v_gene: TRBV30
CDR3nt: TGTGCCTGGAGTGTAAATAGTGAAAAACTGTTTTTT
CDR3aa: CAWSVNSEKLFF

d_gene: TRBD1
abundance: -
j_gene: TRBJ1-1
v_gene: TRBV29-1
CDR3nt: TGCAGCGTGGACAGGAGCATGAACACTGAAGCTTTCTTT
CDR3aa: CSVDRSMNTEAFF

d_gene: TRBD1
abundance: -
j_gene: TRBJ1-4
v_gene: TRBV7-9
CDR3nt: TGTGCCAGCAGCTTGGGACAGAGTAATGAAAAACTGTTTTTT
CDR3aa: CASSLGQSNEKLFF

d_gene: -
abundance: -
j_gene: TRBJ1-5
v_gene: TRBV7-2
CDR3nt: TGTGCCAGCAGCCCTCAGAACAATCAGCCCCAGCATTTT
CDR3aa: CASSPQNNQPQHF

d_gene: -
abundance: -
j_gene: TRBJ1-5
v_gene: TRBV5-1
CDR3nt: TGCGCCAGCAGCTTGGATTCCTCGGGGACGCCCCAGCATTTT
CDR3aa: CASSLDSSGTPQHF

d_gene: TRBD1
abundance: -
j_gene: TRBJ2-1
v_gene: TRBV11-2
CDR3nt: TGTGCCAGCAGCTTATCGGGCGCAGGGGGCGGTGAGCAGTTCTTC
CDR3aa: CASSLSGAGGGEQFF

d_gene: -
abundance: -
j_gene: TRBJ2-7
v_gene: TRBV18
CDR3nt: TGTGCCAGCTCACCTGGCGGCAGGGGCCACGAGCAGTACTTC
CDR3aa: CASSPGGRGHEQYF

d_gene: -
abundance: -
j_gene: TRBJ2-7
v_gene: TRBV7-8
CDR3nt: TGTGCCAGCAGCTTTAGATCGATCGGGACGGGTTACGAGCAGTACTTC
CDR3aa: CASSFRSIGTGYEQYF

d_gene: -
abundance: -
j_gene: TRBJ1-5
v_gene: TRBV7-9
CDR3nt: TGTGCCAGCAGCTTAGCTATGGGGGGTCTGGGCAATCAGCCCCAGCATTTT
CDR3aa: CASSLAMGGLGNQPQHF

d_gene: -
abundance: -
j_gene: TRBJ1-2
v_gene: TRBV4-1
CDR3nt: TGCGCCAGCAGCCAGCGCGAACAGCGAGTGGGCTACACCTTC
CDR3aa: CASSQREQRVGYTF

d_gene: -
abundance: -
j_gene: TRBJ2-7
v_gene: TRBV7-2
CDR3nt: TGTGCCAGCAGCTTAGGGTATGTTGTCCCGTACGAGCAGTACTTC
CDR3aa: CASSLGYVVPYEQYF